The 14 T cell receptor beta chains listed next were all sequenced from one sample in a study of blood T cell repertoires in COVID-19. Profiled with immunoSEQ multiplex PCR; TCRdb holds only in-frame clones, not every one. Here the sample spans under 200,000 clones, approximately 92% being singletons. Material for sequencing was peripheral blood. The receptors stem from a middle-aged man with acute or convalescent COVID-19.

The chain uses TRBV23-1 and TRBJ1-2, with TRBD1 matching 7 bases. TRBV23-1 is labeled an ORF, and its function is uncertain. The CDR3 length is 15 residues. Unmatched junction bases numbered 9, after V lost 2 bases and J lost 6 bases. CDR3 in DNA: TGCGCCAGCAGTCAACCGGGACAGATAAAAAATGGCTACACCTTC. It encodes CASSQPGQIKNGYTF.

Only one count was recorded for this clone. The chain employs TRBV19 and TRBJ2-2, with D maybe TRBD1 (6 bases). CDR3 length: 13 amino acids. The germline V gene encodes CDR1 LNHDA and CDR2 SQIVND (reference sequence). V lost 7 bases and J lost 5, with 11 bases in between. CDR3 sequence (DNA): TGTGCCAGTATGACAGGATGGACCGGGGAGCTGTTTTTT. It yields the protein CASMTGWTGELFF.

This chain uses TRBV28 with TRBJ1-5, with TRBD1 identical over 8 bases. The V segment lost 6 bases and the J segment 4 bases; nucleotides outside the gene matches: 11. In germline, CDR1 is MDHEN, CDR2 SYDVKM. This CDR3 is 16 amino acids long. In DNA, the CDR3 is TGTGCCAGCAGAAAAACAGGGGGGAAACGGAATCAGCCCCAGCATTTT. Translation gives CASRKTGGKRNQPQHF.

The rearrangement joins TRBV7-2 to TRBJ1-4; the match to TRBD1 covers 7 bases. The J segment lost 8 bases and the V segment lost 5 bases, leaving 17 bases of the junction unmatched. The V gene's germline CDR1 is SGHTA and CDR2 FQGNSA. This CDR3 is 17 amino acids long. The chain's CDR3 is CASSTGQRPGLGEKLFF. The CDR3 region has the DNA TGTGCCAGCAGCACGGGACAGCGTCCGGGTCTAGGGGAAAAACTGTTTTTT.

V and J are TRBV29-1 and TRBJ1-2, with D possibly TRBD1 on 5 matching bases. Germline-derived CDR1 and CDR2 are SQVTM and ANQGSEA. The germline V and J ends were trimmed by 0 bases and 3 bases, with 5 bases remaining between them. The CDR3 is made up of 12 amino acids. The CDR3 sequence: CSVEEGDYGYTF. DNA for the CDR3: TGCAGCGTTGAAGAAGGGGACTATGGCTACACCTTC.

V is TRBV6-5 and J is TRBJ2-7, with 7 bases fitting TRBD1. Germline lookup yields CDR1 MNHEY and CDR2 SVGAGI. The CDR3 consists of 12 residues. The V segment lost 7 bases and the J segment 4 bases; nucleotides outside the gene matches: 4. CDR3 protein: CASNNRGYEQYF. In nucleotides, the CDR3 is TGTGCCAGCAACAACAGGGGTTACGAGCAGTACTTC.

V gene TRBV5-4 combines with J gene TRBJ2-5; 7 bases are a match to TRBD1. V gave up 3 bases and J gave up 1 base; unmatched junction bases: 6. Germline values: CDR1 SGHNT, CDR2 YYREEE (reference sequence). There are 15 residues in the CDR3. CDR3 sequence: CASSSTWDSQETQYF. CDR3 nucleotide sequence: TGTGCCAGCAGCTCTACGTGGGACAGCCAAGAGACCCAGTACTTC.

This sequence joins TRBV4-1 and TRBJ1-2, with D perhaps matching TRBD1 (5 bases). V dropped 0 bases and J dropped 4 bases, with 9 bases sitting between them. CDR1 is MGHRA, CDR2 YSYEKL, per germline. This CDR3 spans 14 amino acids. The chain's CDR3 is CASSQEGAPYGYTF. The CDR3 DNA sequence: TGCGCCAGCAGCCAAGAAGGGGCCCCCTATGGCTACACCTTC.

The chain links TRBV12-3 or TRBV12-4 to TRBJ2-4, with 8 positions matching TRBD2. This CDR3 has 13 amino acids. Germline trimming cut 3 bases from V and 12 bases from J; bases unmatched to any gene: 7. CDR3 coding DNA: TGTGCCAGCAGTTTCGCGGGGGGCCTAGCTCAGTACTTC. Amino acids: CASSFAGGLAQYF.

The rearrangement uses TRBV28 and TRBJ1-1, with no clear D. The germline V gene encodes CDR1 MDHEN and CDR2 SYDVKM. Trimming stripped 5 bases from V and 1 base from J, with 8 bases between. The CDR3 spans 13 residues. DNA for the CDR3: TGTGCCAGCAGTCCTGACTCGAACACTGAAGCTTTCTTT. Translation: CASSPDSNTEAFF.

The chain links TRBV4-3 to TRBJ2-1; TRBD1 matches 12 bases. The length of the CDR3 is 18 residues. Trimming cost V 0 bases and J 4 bases; bases outside gene matches: 7. Germline V gene data show CDR1 as LGHNA and CDR2 as YSLEER. DNA for the CDR3: TGCGCCAGCAGCCAAGATAGTGGGGGACAGGGGGCGTACAATGAGCAGTTCTTC. It yields the protein CASSQDSGGQGAYNEQFF.

The rearrangement uses TRBV11-2 and TRBJ2-5; maybe TRBD1 (5 bases). The germline gives CDR1 SGHAT, CDR2 FQNNGV. The CDR3 spans 14 residues. The germline V and J ends were trimmed by 1 base and 5 bases, with 11 bases remaining between them. The CDR3 coding sequence is TGTGCCAGCAGCTTAGTGGGGCTTAGGGAGACCCAGTACTTC. Its protein product is CASSLVGLRETQYF.

The chain joins TRBV15 to TRBJ2-1; D gene ambiguous. The V gene's germline CDR1 is LNHNV and CDR2 YYDKDF (reference sequence). The CDR3 runs 13 residues. V lost 8 bases to trimming and J lost 1 base, with 9 bases between them. CDR3: CATGLRSYNEQFF. DNA of the CDR3: TGTGCCACCGGGCTTAGGTCCTACAATGAGCAGTTCTTC.

The rearrangement uses TRBV27 and TRBJ2-7; D unclear. Germline V gene lookup returns CDR1 MNHEY and CDR2 SMNVEV (reference sequence). The CDR3 has 14 amino acids. Trimming removed 5 bases from V and 3 bases from J, with 14 bases in between. CDR3 DNA sequence: TGTGCCAGCAGTCCAACTTCGTCTGGCTACGAGCAGTACTTC. Its protein is CASSPTSSGYEQYF.